The 32 T cell receptor beta chains below all came from one sample that was sequenced in a study of T-cell reconstitution after alpha-beta-depleted transplantation in children. Preparing the TCRbeta library involved the use of unique molecular identifiers. In TCRdb, the PCR reads were re-called with MiXCR into one record per CDR3 protein. The sample carries about 440,000 distinct CDR3 sequences, over 40% recorded once. The sample here was PBMCs, taken before TCRalphabeta/CD19-depleted stem cell transplant. The source of these receptors is a girl aged 2 to 9 with aplastic anemia, due to receive a stem cell transplant.

The rearrangement uses TRBV6-2 or TRBV6-3 and TRBJ2-3; 14 bases line up with TRBD2. The CDR3 is 18 amino acids. The germline gives CDR1 MNHEY, CDR2 SVGEGT. The trim removed 6 bases at V and 2 bases at J, leaving 10 bases unmatched. The CDR3 spells CASRTGTSGGPLTDTQYF. DNA of the CDR3: TGTGCCAGCAGGACAGGGACTAGCGGGGGACCCCTCACAGATACGCAGTATTTT.

The CDR3 DNA reads TGTGCCAGCAGTTTCGCGACAGGGACCTACGAGCAGTACTTC. This codes for CASSFATGTYEQYF. V is TRBV27 and J is TRBJ2-7, with 7 bases identical to TRBD1. Looked up from germline, CDR1 is MNHEY and CDR2 is SMNVEV (reference sequence). V was pared by 3 bases and J by 2 bases, with 4 bases of the junction left unmatched. This CDR3 comprises 14 residues.

This chain joins TRBV15 and TRBJ2-7; D gene uncertain. Deletions cut 3 bases from V and 4 bases from J, with 16 bases between. Germline values: CDR1 LNHNV, CDR2 YYDKDF (reference sequence). The CDR3 totals 15 residues. The CDR3 protein is CATSRMGSPAYEQYF. In DNA form, the CDR3 reads TGTGCCACCAGCAGGATGGGGTCCCCGGCGTACGAGCAGTACTTC.

In regard to this clonotype: One end of the junction fails to match germline, which may point to a read error. This chain connects TRBV7-7 to TRBJ2-1, with D possibly called TRBD1 or TRBD2 (5 bases each). This CDR3 is 15 amino acids long. Germline V gene lookup returns CDR1 SSHAT and CDR2 FNYEAQ (reference sequence). The DNA of the CDR3 is TGTGCTAGCAGCCCCTCTCCTAGCCACAGGAATGAGCAGTTCTTC. Encoded protein: CASSPSPSHRNEQFF.

The rearrangement uses TRBV5-1 and TRBJ1-2; D remains ambiguous. The CDR3 contains 14 residues. V lost 2 bases and J lost 6, with 14 bases in between. Germline assignment: CDR1 SGHRS and CDR2 YFSETQ. CDR3 bases: TGCGCCAGCAGCTTTACCCCGGACGGAGATGGCTACACCTTC. This encodes CASSFTPDGDGYTF.

The CDR3 nucleotides read TGTGCCAGCAGCGGGGGTAGCGGGAGGTCTTATGAGCAGTTCTTC. The encoded protein is CASSGGSGRSYEQFF. The chain combines TRBV9 with TRBJ2-1, with 10 bases matching TRBD2. The germline gives CDR1 SGDLS, CDR2 YYNGEE. CDR3 length: 15 residues. Trimming at V came to 3 bases and at J to 8 bases, leaving 8 bases not matched to a gene.

This clonotype was seen a handful of times. The gene calls are TRBV20-1 and TRBJ2-3, with D perhaps TRBD2 (5 bases). The CDR3 totals 14 residues. The germline CDR1 and CDR2 sequences are DFQATT and SNEGSKA (reference sequence). The ends were cut back, 3 bases at V and 2 bases at J, with 12 bases in the middle. The CDR3 coding sequence is TGCAGTGCTAGGAAAGGACTTATCACAGATACGCAGTATTTT. Translating gives CSARKGLITDTQYF.

This chain connects TRBV5-5 to TRBJ2-3; the match to TRBD1 covers 8 bases. CDR1 SGHKS and CDR2 YYEKEE come from the germline V gene (reference sequence). The CDR3 spans 16 residues. Trimming at V came to 0 bases and at J to 6 bases, leaving 9 bases not matched to a gene. In DNA form, the CDR3 reads TGTGCCAGCAGCTTGGGGTGGACAGGGCTCATGGATACGCAGTATTTT. Protein product: CASSLGWTGLMDTQYF.

The chain uses TRBV4-1 and TRBJ2-7; 8 bases fit TRBD1. V lost 4 bases and J lost 3; bases outside the gene matches: 8. Germline CDR1 reads MGHRA; CDR2 reads YSYEKL. This CDR3 is built from 15 residues. The CDR3 loop reads CASSPRTGILYEQYF. CDR3 nucleotides: TGCGCCAGCAGCCCCCGGACAGGGATTCTCTACGAGCAGTACTTC.

The chain couples TRBV29-1 to TRBJ2-7; the D is unclear. This CDR3 region has 13 residues. Trimming stripped 1 base from V and 2 bases from J, with 9 bases between. Germline assignment: CDR1 SQVTM and CDR2 ANQGSEA. CDR3 protein: CSVEATAPYEQYF. The CDR3 coding sequence is TGCAGCGTTGAAGCCACTGCTCCCTACGAGCAGTACTTC.

This clonotype has ten or more counts. The chain combines TRBV7-8 with TRBJ1-1, with 9 positions matching TRBD1. In germline, CDR1 is SGHVS, CDR2 FQNEAQ. The J segment lost 9 bases and the V segment lost 1 base, leaving 3 bases of the junction unmatched. CDR3 size: 13 residues. For the CDR3, the DNA is TGTGCCAGCAGCTTAGTAGGGACAGGGAAAGCTTTCTTT. This codes for CASSLVGTGKAFF.

This clonotype was seen a handful of times. The chain recombines TRBV5-1 with TRBJ2-3, with D possibly TRBD2 on 6 matching bases. The CDR3 spans 16 residues. CDR1 and CDR2 from the germline V gene are SGHRS and YFSETQ. V was trimmed by 3 bases and J by 2 bases, leaving 16 bases between them. CDR3 in amino acids: CASSSYSSASTDTQYF. DNA for the CDR3: TGCGCCAGCAGCTCCTACTCTAGCGCATCCACAGATACGCAGTATTTT.

The J gene is TRBJ2-1, the V gene TRBV3-1, with TRBD1 as a possible D gene (6 bases). Trimming left V 3 bases short and J 4 bases short, with 19 bases between. The germline V gene encodes CDR1 LGHDT and CDR2 YNNKEL (reference sequence). This CDR3 comprises 17 residues. The CDR3 loop reads CASSQQRKTGLYNEQFF. CDR3 bases: TGTGCCAGCAGCCAGCAGAGGAAGACAGGATTGTACAATGAGCAGTTCTTC.

This clonotype was detected a few times. The chain recombines TRBV12-3 or TRBV12-4 with TRBJ1-2; D gene unclear. Trimming left V 1 base short and J 8 bases short, with 8 bases between. The CDR3 runs 12 residues. The CDR3 nucleotides read TGTGCCAGCAGTTTAGGAAGGCTGGGCTACACCTTC. Its translation is CASSLGRLGYTF.

Written as DNA, the CDR3 is TGCGCCAGCAGCCAAGTGACGTCAGGGGGCGCAGAGGAGACCCAGTACTTC. Encoded protein: CASSQVTSGGAEETQYF. The J gene is TRBJ2-5, the V gene TRBV4-1; 8 positions agree with TRBD1. V was clipped by 1 base and J by 5 bases; unmatched bases: 12. The CDR3 sequence is 17 residues long. CDR1 and CDR2 (germline): MGHRA, YSYEKL.

The chain combines TRBV15 with TRBJ2-1; 14 nucleotides line up with TRBD2. Germline loops: CDR1 LNHNV, CDR2 YYDKDF (reference sequence). This CDR3 has 18 amino acids. The junction had 11 bases not matched to a gene; V was cut back by 3 bases and J by 7 bases. This chain's CDR3 is CATSRGPGLAGAWNEQFF. CDR3 coding DNA: TGTGCCACCAGCAGGGGACCGGGACTAGCGGGAGCCTGGAATGAGCAGTTCTTC.

This clonotype was observed a handful of times. This chain links TRBV12-3 or TRBV12-4 with TRBJ2-5; D not resolved. CDR3 size: 13 residues. V was trimmed by 7 bases and J by 3 bases, leaving 12 bases between them. The chain's CDR3 is CASTLRSKETQYF. In DNA form, the CDR3 reads TGTGCCAGCACCCTAAGGAGCAAAGAGACCCAGTACTTC.

This chain uses TRBV20-1 with TRBJ1-3; D is unclear. The CDR3 has 14 amino acids. Trimming cost V 0 bases and J 0 bases, with 6 bases left between them. The V gene's germline CDR1 is DFQATT and CDR2 SNEGSKA (reference sequence). The CDR3 is CSAREPDSGNTIYF. The CDR3 DNA is TGCAGTGCTAGAGAGCCAGACTCTGGAAACACCATATATTTT.

This clonotype showed up just a few times. V gene TRBV29-1 combines with J gene TRBJ2-7, with TRBD1 matching over 8 bases. V dropped 4 bases and J dropped 3; count of bases not matched to a gene: 8. Looked up from germline, CDR1 is SQVTM and CDR2 is ANQGSEA. The CDR3 loop spans 14 amino acids. The CDR3 nucleotides are TGCAGCGTTGTCGGACAGGGTAGGGTCTACGAGCAGTACTTC. Its protein product is CSVVGQGRVYEQYF.

The genes are TRBV5-1 and TRBJ2-1; 15 nucleotides agree with TRBD2. Germline assignment: CDR1 SGHRS and CDR2 YFSETQ. V lost 3 bases and J lost 1; bases outside the gene matches: 5. The CDR3 covers 18 residues. The CDR3 nucleotides read TGCGCCAGCAGCTGGACTAGCGGGAGGGCCCTGTCCTACAATGAGCAGTTCTTC. Protein: CASSWTSGRALSYNEQFF.

This chain joins TRBV28 and TRBJ2-5; D is undetermined. Deletions cut 2 bases from V and 2 bases from J, with 12 bases between. The CDR3 covers 15 residues. The germline CDR1 and CDR2 sequences are MDHEN and SYDVKM. CDR3 bases: TGTGCCAGCAGTTTAGGCTCTATACTACAAGAGACCCAGTACTTC. Protein product: CASSLGSILQETQYF.

The chain combines TRBV10-2 with TRBJ2-1; D unresolved. Germline V gene sequence: CDR1 WSHSY, CDR2 SAAADI. CDR3 length: 11 residues. Between the trimmed V and J ends, which lost 9 bases and 4 bases, there was a span of 7 bases. CDR3 bases: TGCGCCAGTGCTGCTTACAATGAGCAGTTCTTC. Residues: CASAAYNEQFF.

This chain links TRBV20-1 with TRBJ2-3; 12 nucleotides line up with TRBD2. Germline CDR1 is DFQATT and CDR2 is SNEGSKA (reference sequence). Trimming took 2 bases from V and 6 from J; bases not matched to a gene: 6. The CDR3 extends over 15 amino acids. This CDR3 reads CSARRTSGRRDTQYF. CDR3 DNA: TGCAGTGCTAGACGTACTAGCGGGAGGCGGGATACGCAGTATTTT.

This chain joins TRBV5-1 and TRBJ1-4; D not resolved. The germline CDR1 and CDR2 sequences are SGHRS and YFSETQ. The CDR3 loop spans 15 amino acids. Between the trimmed V and J ends, which lost 7 bases and 0 bases, there was a span of 13 bases. In DNA, the CDR3 is TGCGCCAGCCGGCTCTCAGCTGCAACTAATGAAAAACTGTTTTTT. Translation gives CASRLSAATNEKLFF.

The sample holds many counts of this clonotype. The V and J genes are TRBV20-1 and TRBJ1-2; D possibly corresponds to TRBD1 (5 bases). Germline V CDR1 and CDR2: DFQATT, SNEGSKA (reference sequence). The CDR3 loop spans 13 amino acids. Trimming cost V 5 bases and J 2 bases, with 12 bases left between them. The CDR3 spells CSAPPGMNYGYTF. The DNA of the CDR3 is TGCAGTGCTCCCCCAGGGATGAACTATGGCTACACCTTC.

This clonotype appeared many times. The J gene is TRBJ2-1, the V gene TRBV5-1, with 8 bases lining up with TRBD1. With 2 bases clipped from V and 5 bases from J, the junction kept 0 bases outside the gene matches. Germline CDR1 is SGHRS and CDR2 is YFSETQ. This CDR3 region has 13 residues. The CDR3 coding sequence is TGCGCCAGCAGCTTACAGGGGGACAATGAGCAGTTCTTC. Protein: CASSLQGDNEQFF.

For the CDR3, the DNA is TGTGCCAGCACCCCGGGTCCGAACTCCGAGCAGTACTTC. It translates to CASTPGPNSEQYF. The rearrangement joins TRBV12-3 or TRBV12-4 to TRBJ2-7; D uncertain. The germline V and J ends were trimmed by 7 bases and 6 bases, with 16 bases remaining between them. The CDR3 totals 13 residues.

The gene calls are TRBV29-1 and TRBJ2-2; the match to TRBD1 covers 7 bases. The CDR3 extends over 13 amino acids. J was trimmed by 6 bases and V by 6 bases; bases with no gene match: 7. Per germline, CDR1 SQVTM and CDR2 ANQGSEA. CDR3 DNA: TGCAGCGTCCCGGGACAGCGTTCCGGGGAGCTGTTTTTT. Translating it yields CSVPGQRSGELFF.

The chain couples TRBV4-2 to TRBJ2-7; a weak D match, TRBD2 (5 bases). The V gene's germline CDR1 is LGHNA and CDR2 YNFKEQ. V was cut by 4 bases and J by 3 bases, with 13 bases left in between. The CDR3 is 14 residues long. CDR3 amino acids: CASSPRMAGYEQYF. The CDR3 nucleotides read TGTGCCAGCAGCCCCCGCATGGCGGGCTACGAGCAGTACTTC.

The rearrangement links TRBV5-1 to TRBJ2-1; 7 positions agree with TRBD2. Germline CDR1 SGHRS, CDR2 YFSETQ. The CDR3 contains 18 residues. V dropped 0 bases and J dropped 6; count of bases not matched to a gene: 15. CDR3 sequence (DNA): TGCGCCAGCAGCTTGGGAGTGGGCGGGGGACCTACAAGCAATGAGCAGTTCTTC. This encodes CASSLGVGGGPTSNEQFF.

The chain uses TRBV7-2 and TRBJ2-7, with D perhaps matching TRBD1 or TRBD2 (5 bases each). The germline V gene has CDR1 SGHTA and CDR2 FQGNSA. Deletions cut 2 bases from V and 0 bases from J, with 14 bases between. CDR3 size: 16 residues. The CDR3 region has the DNA TGTGCCAGCAGCTTACAGGGCGGGCGGAGCTCCTACGAGCAGTACTTC. Translated: CASSLQGGRSSYEQYF.

This clonotype was recorded only once. The chain recombines TRBV15 with TRBJ2-7; no firm D call. The germline gives CDR1 LNHNV, CDR2 YYDKDF (reference sequence). The V and J ends lost 1 base and 3 bases respectively, with 7 bases between them. The CDR3 is 13 residues long. The CDR3 is CATSRVRGYEQYF. The CDR3 nucleotides read TGTGCCACCAGCAGAGTACGAGGCTACGAGCAGTACTTC.